Sequencing of this T cell receptor beta chain was carried out in a study of T cell responses to AZD1222 COVID-19 vaccine. Assay: immunoSEQ multiplex PCR; the TCRdb copy retains only in-frame clones and omits some. The data show about 98,000 clones, approximately 86% seen once. This CDR3 is 13 amino acids long. CDR1 is SGHVS and CDR2 is FQNEAQ in the germline V gene. The trim removed 5 bases at V and 3 bases at J, leaving 2 bases unmatched. The source was peripheral blood, collected on day 0 of AZD1222 vaccination. The source is an adult in good health. This chain connects TRBV7-8 to TRBJ2-7, with 9 bases matching TRBD1. The DNA of the CDR3 is TGTGCCAGCAGCCAGACAGGGGGCTACGAGCAGTACTTC. Protein: CASSQTGGYEQYF. Complete variable domain (other parts from reference TRBV7-8 and TRBJ2-7): GAGVSQSPRYKVAKRGQDVALRCDPISGHVSLFWYQQALGQGPEFLTYFQNEAQLDKSGLPSDRFFAERPEGSVSTLKIQRTQQEDSAVYLCASSQTGGYEQYFGPGTRLTVT.